These T cell receptor beta chains were read from a single sample in a study of high-grade serous ovarian cancer treatment subgroups. Profiling relied on immunoSEQ multiplex PCR, and the TCRdb table lists in-frame clones only, not all of them. This sample has around 16,000 clones; approximately 76% occur once, and the top ten carry approximately 4.5%. Material for sequencing was tumor tissue. The receptors derive from a human donor with high-grade serous ovarian cancer. Both conserved end residues are part of each CDR3. A D gene is named only where the DNA matches it firmly. Not all rows give a size; the values are once, few, many and, for expanded clones, a class.

TRBV5-1	TRBD2	TRBJ2-1	.	TGCGCCAGCAGCTTGGTAGTGACTAGCGGGGGGGCTAGGAATGAGCAGTTCTTC	CASSLVVTSGGARNEQFF
TRBV28	.	TRBJ2-1	.	TGTGCCAGCAGTTTGGGAGGGGGGCCGGGTAGAGAGCAGTTCTTC	CASSLGGGPGREQFF
TRBV4-2	.	TRBJ1-4	.	TGTGCCAGCAGCCAAACGCAGCTAGCAACTAATGAAAAACTGTTTTTT	CASSQTQLATNEKLFF
TRBV27	.	TRBJ1-2	.	TGTGCCAGCAGTGCCTACGGGGCCGAATATGGCTACACCTTC	CASSAYGAEYGYTF
TRBV19	.	TRBJ2-5	few	TGTGCCAGTAGTCCCTGGGGGGGCGATCAAGAGACCCAGTACTTC	CASSPWGGDQETQYF
TRBV7-2	.	TRBJ2-1	.	TGTGCCAGCAGATCAGACAGGTATGAGCAGTTCTTC	CASRSDRYEQFF
TRBV30	.	TRBJ1-3	.	TGTGCCTGGAGTGAATCAGGTCCTCCTGGACATTTT	CAWSESGPPGHF
TRBV7-8	TRBD1	TRBJ1-5	.	TGTGCCAGCAGCTTAGGACAGGGGGCTGCACAGCCCCAGCATTTT	CASSLGQGAAQPQHF
TRBV6-6	.	TRBJ1-5	once	TGTGCCAGCAGTCGGGGGCGGCCCGATCAGCCCCAGCATTTT	CASSRGRPDQPQHF
TRBV19	.	TRBJ2-1	.	TGTGCCAGTAGTATAACGCAGCTGAATGAGCAGTTCTTC	CASSITQLNEQFF
TRBV9	.	TRBJ2-5	.	TGTGCCAGCAGCGCGCACAGCCAAGGGGAGACCCAGTACTTC	CASSAHSQGETQYF
TRBV5-4	.	TRBJ2-5	.	TGTGCCAGCAGTGGAAGGGTCAGGGGCAAAGAGACCCAGTACTTC	CASSGRVRGKETQYF
TRBV5-1	.	TRBJ1-5	.	TGCGCCAGCAGCTTGGACAATAATCAGCCCCAGCATTTT	CASSLDNNQPQHF
TRBV6-6	TRBD1	TRBJ1-4	.	TGTGCCAGCAGTGCTCGGGGGACAGGGGGTGAAAAACTGTTTTTT	CASSARGTGGEKLFF
TRBV7-9	TRBD2	TRBJ2-5	.	TGTGCCAGCAGCCGGGTCGGGGGGAAAGAGACCCAGTACTTC	CASSRVGGKETQYF
TRBV2	.	TRBJ2-2	.	TGTGCCACCTTTACTAAGCCCTCCACCGGGGAGCTGTTTTTT	CATFTKPSTGELFF
TRBV6-5	TRBD2	TRBJ2-3	.	TGTGCCAGCAGTTACGGACTAGAGGTAGATACGCAGTATTTT	CASSYGLEVDTQYF
TRBV7-2	TRBD2	TRBJ2-7	.	TGTGCCAGCGGAAGCGGGGGGTCTTCCTACGAGCAGTACTTC	CASGSGGSSYEQYF
TRBV19	.	TRBJ2-1	.	TGTGCCAGTAGTATCGAGTACAATGAGCAGTTCTTC	CASSIEYNEQFF
TRBV2	.	TRBJ1-5	few	TGTGCCAGCAGTCCGCACCCGGATCAGCCCCAGCATTTT	CASSPHPDQPQHF
TRBV2	.	TRBJ1-6	.	TGTGCCAGCACCGAAGAGGGGATCAGTAATTCACCCCTCCACTTT	CASTEEGISNSPLHF
TRBV11-2	.	TRBJ2-1	.	TGTGCCAGCAGCTTAGATGGGTTAAAGGGACGGCACTACAATGAGCAGTTCTTC	CASSLDGLKGRHYNEQFF